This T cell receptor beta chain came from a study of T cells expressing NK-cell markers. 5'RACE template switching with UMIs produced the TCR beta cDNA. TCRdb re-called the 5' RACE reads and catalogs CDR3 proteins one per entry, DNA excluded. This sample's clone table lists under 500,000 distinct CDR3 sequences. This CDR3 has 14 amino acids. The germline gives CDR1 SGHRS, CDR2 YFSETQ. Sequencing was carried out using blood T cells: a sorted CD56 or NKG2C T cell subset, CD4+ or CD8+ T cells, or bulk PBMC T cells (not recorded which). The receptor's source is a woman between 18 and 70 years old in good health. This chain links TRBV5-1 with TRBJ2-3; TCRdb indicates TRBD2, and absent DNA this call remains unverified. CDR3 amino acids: CASSMGELTDTQYF.